Listed below are T cell receptor beta chains from one sample, sequenced in a study of blood T cell repertoires in COVID-19. Profiled with immunoSEQ multiplex PCR; TCRdb holds only in-frame clones, not every one. Of around 290,000 clones listed, approximately 91% are singletons. Sequences were obtained from PBMCs or T cells enriched from blood (not recorded which). The receptors derive from a woman in her 40s who had recovered from COVID-19. Each CDR3 is given with its conserved first and last residue. The D gene is left open where the match is weak. A row's size may be missing; if present it is once, few, many or a size class.

>TRBV18|TRBJ1-2|TRBD1|.
CASSLQTGVKIYGYTF
TGTGCCAGCTCACTGCAAACAGGGGTTAAGATTTATGGCTACACCTTC
>TRBV3-1/TRBV3-2|TRBJ1-2|.|.
CASSQDERRYTF
TGTGCCAGCAGCCAAGATGAGAGGCGCTACACCTTC
>TRBV4-3|TRBJ2-7|.|.
CASSQGRDSLYEQYF
TGCGCCAGCAGCCAAGGTAGAGACAGCCTCTACGAGCAGTACTTC
>TRBV27|TRBJ2-7|TRBD1|.
CASSLRGRQGRSSYEQYF
TGTGCCAGCAGTCTCCGGGGCCGACAGGGCAGGAGCTCCTACGAGCAGTACTTC
>TRBV30|TRBJ2-5|TRBD2|.
CALRLAGAQETQYF
TGTGCCCTTAGACTAGCGGGGGCACAAGAGACCCAGTACTTC
>TRBV18|TRBJ2-3|.|.
CASSRGSTDTQYF
TGTGCCAGCTCGCGGGGCTCTACAGATACGCAGTATTTT
>TRBV7-2|TRBJ1-6|.|.
CASSQGHLIKSPLHF
TGTGCCAGCAGCCAGGGACATCTCATAAAGTCACCCCTCCACTTT
>TRBV6-2/TRBV6-3|TRBJ1-2|.|.
CASSSSSYGYTF
TGTGCCAGCAGTTCGTCTTCCTATGGCTACACCTTC
>TRBV5-1|TRBJ1-2|TRBD1|.
CASSFDRGSLSDGYTF
TGCGCCAGCAGCTTTGACAGGGGTTCACTATCGGATGGCTACACCTTC
>TRBV6-1|TRBJ1-5|TRBD1|.
CASSERGQGNQPQHF
TGTGCCAGCAGTGAACGGGGACAGGGCAATCAGCCCCAGCATTTT
>TRBV6-5|TRBJ2-7|.|.
CASSPPEGGQYF
TGTGCCAGCAGTCCCCCGGAGGGCGGGCAGTACTTC
>TRBV24-1|TRBJ2-3|TRBD2|.
CATSDRAGGVDTQYF
TGTGCCACCAGTGACCGAGCGGGGGGGGTAGATACGCAGTATTTT
>TRBV5-5|TRBJ2-4|.|.
CASSLGGKGDLGARGQYF
TGTGCCAGCAGCTTAGGGGGTAAGGGTGATTTGGGAGCCAGGGGTCAGTACTTC
>TRBV7-9|TRBJ2-3|TRBD2|.
CASSSLAGEDTQYF
TGTGCCAGCAGCTCCCTAGCGGGAGAAGATACGCAGTATTTT
>TRBV2|TRBJ2-1|TRBD1|.
CASRGTGGTAEQFF
TGTGCCAGCAGGGGGACAGGGGGCACGGCTGAGCAGTTCTTC
>TRBV2|TRBJ1-4|TRBD1|few
CASSDHRGLEKLFF
TGTGCCAGCAGTGATCACAGGGGGCTTGAAAAACTGTTTTTT
>TRBV7-6|TRBJ2-3|.|.
CASSSQRASTDTQYF
TGTGCCAGCAGCTCCCAGAGGGCTAGCACAGATACGCAGTATTTT